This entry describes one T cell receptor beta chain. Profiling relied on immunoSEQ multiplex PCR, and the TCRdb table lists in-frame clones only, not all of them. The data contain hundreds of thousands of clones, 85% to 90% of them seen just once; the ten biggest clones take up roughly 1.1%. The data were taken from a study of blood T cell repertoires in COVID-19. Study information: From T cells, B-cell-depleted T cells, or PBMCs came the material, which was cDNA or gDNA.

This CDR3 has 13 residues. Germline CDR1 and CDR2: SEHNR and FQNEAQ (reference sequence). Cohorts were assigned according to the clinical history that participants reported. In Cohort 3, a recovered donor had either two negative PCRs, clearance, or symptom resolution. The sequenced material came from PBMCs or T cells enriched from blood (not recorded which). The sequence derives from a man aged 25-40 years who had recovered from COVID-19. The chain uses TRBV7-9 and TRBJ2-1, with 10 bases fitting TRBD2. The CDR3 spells CKCARTSGGEQFF. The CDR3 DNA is TGTAAGTGCGCGAGGACTAGCGGTGGTGAGCAGTTCTTC.